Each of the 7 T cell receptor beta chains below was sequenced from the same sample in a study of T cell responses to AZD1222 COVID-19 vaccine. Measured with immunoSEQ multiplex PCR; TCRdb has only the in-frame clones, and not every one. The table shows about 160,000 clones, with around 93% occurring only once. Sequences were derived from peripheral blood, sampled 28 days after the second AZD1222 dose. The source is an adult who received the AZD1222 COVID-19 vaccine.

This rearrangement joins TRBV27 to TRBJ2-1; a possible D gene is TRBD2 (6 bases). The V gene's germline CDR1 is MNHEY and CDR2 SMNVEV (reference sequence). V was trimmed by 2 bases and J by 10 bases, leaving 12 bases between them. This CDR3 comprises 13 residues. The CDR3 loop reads CASSLRFGGEQFF. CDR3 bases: TGTGCCAGCAGTTTAAGGTTTGGAGGGGAGCAGTTCTTC.

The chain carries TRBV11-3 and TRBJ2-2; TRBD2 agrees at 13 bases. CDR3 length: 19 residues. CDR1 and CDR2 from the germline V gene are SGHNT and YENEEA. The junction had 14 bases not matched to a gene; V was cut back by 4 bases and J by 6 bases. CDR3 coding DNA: TGTGCCAGCAGCTCACCCGTGGGTGGGACTAGCGGGATCTCCGGGGAGCTGTTTTTT. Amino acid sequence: CASSSPVGGTSGISGELFF. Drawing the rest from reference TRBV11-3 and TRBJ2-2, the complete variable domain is EAGVVQSPRYKIIEKKQPVAFWCNPISGHNTLYWYLQNLGQGPELLIRYENEEAVDDSQLPKDRFSAERLKGVDSTLKIQPAELGDSAVYLCASSSPVGGTSGISGELFFGEGSRLTVL.

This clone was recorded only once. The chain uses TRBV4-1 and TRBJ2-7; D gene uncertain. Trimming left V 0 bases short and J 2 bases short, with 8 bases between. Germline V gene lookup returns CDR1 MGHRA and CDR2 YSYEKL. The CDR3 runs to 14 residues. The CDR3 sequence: CASSQETVTYEQYF. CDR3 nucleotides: TGCGCCAGCAGCCAAGAGACGGTTACCTACGAGCAGTACTTC.

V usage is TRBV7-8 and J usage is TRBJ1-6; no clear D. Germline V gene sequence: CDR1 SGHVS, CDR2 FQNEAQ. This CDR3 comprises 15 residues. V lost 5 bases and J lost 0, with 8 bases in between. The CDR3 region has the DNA TGTGCCAGCAGCACTCGGAGCTCCTATAATTCACCCCTCCACTTT. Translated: CASSTRSSYNSPLHF.

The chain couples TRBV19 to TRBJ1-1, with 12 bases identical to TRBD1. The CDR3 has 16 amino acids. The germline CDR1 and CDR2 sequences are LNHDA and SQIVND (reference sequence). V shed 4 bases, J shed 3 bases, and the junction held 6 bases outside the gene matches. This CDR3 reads CASSKGQGAHDTEAFF. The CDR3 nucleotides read TGTGCCAGTAGTAAGGGACAGGGGGCGCATGACACTGAAGCTTTCTTT.

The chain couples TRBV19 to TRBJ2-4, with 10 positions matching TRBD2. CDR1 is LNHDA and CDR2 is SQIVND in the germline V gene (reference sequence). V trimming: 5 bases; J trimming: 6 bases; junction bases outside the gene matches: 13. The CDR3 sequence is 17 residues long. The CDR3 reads CASSVSSGRAVINIQYF. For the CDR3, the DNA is TGTGCCAGTAGTGTCTCGAGCGGGAGGGCCGTTATAAACATTCAGTACTTC.

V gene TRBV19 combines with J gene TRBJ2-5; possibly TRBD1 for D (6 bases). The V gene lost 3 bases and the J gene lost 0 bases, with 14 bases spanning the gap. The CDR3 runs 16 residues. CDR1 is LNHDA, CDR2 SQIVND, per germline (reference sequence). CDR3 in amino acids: CASSILGRGNQETQYF. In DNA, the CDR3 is TGTGCCAGTAGTATTTTGGGCAGGGGCAACCAAGAGACCCAGTACTTC.